This TCR beta chain was found in a study of T cell changes during pregnancy in multiple sclerosis. The table lists this clone with a count of one. This CDR3 is built from 12 residues. The germline V gene has CDR1 MGHRA and CDR2 YSYEKL. V gave up 8 bases and J gave up 15 bases, with 19 bases separating them. Assay: immunoSEQ multiplex PCR; the TCRdb copy retains only in-frame clones and omits some. Among under 50,000 clones listed, approximately 90% were seen once. Sequences were derived from CD8+ T cells from peripheral blood mononuclear cells, sampled in the second trimester of pregnancy. This clonotype originated in a female donor with multiple sclerosis, enrolled in a pregnancy study. This sequence joins TRBV4-1 and TRBJ1-4, with D uncertain. Here the CDR3 DNA reads TGCGCCAGCGCATCACCCGGGATTGAGGTGTTTTTT. Protein product: CASASPGIEVFF.